This T cell receptor (beta chain) originates from a study of cytomegalovirus exposure and HLA in healthy donors. Study observations and caveats: In a later analysis, specific HLA alleles were associated with some 16,000 TCR beta sequences at a 0.05 false discovery rate. An apparent linkage of common viral pathogens to several of the most significant clusters emerged in a later analysis.

The study ran its PCR with 60 Vbeta and 13 Jbeta primers. Here immunoSEQ multiplex PCR was the method, and the copy in TCRdb shows in-frame clones only, minus some. The table records about 180,000 clones, more than 60% of them present only once. On this clone itself: The antigen is unknown.

The germline V and J ends were trimmed by 3 bases and 3 bases, with 18 bases remaining between them. The CDR3 runs 18 residues. From germline, CDR1 is KGHSH and CDR2 LQKENI. The source of this sequence is a human donor in good health. Material for sequencing was PBMCs. The chain has TRBV18 and TRBJ1-6; the D gene is possibly TRBD1 (6 bases). In DNA, the CDR3 is TGTGCCAGCTCACCCCTAAGGACAGCTTTTATCTATAATTCACCCCTCCACTTT. Translated: CASSPLRTAFIYNSPLHF. Full variable domain (outside the CDR3, taken from reference TRBV18 and TRBJ1-6): NAGVMQNPRHLVRRRGQEARLRCSPMKGHSHVYWYRQLPEEGLKFMVYLQKENIIDESGMPKERFSAEFPKEGPSILRIQQVVRGDSAAYFCASSPLRTAFIYNSPLHFGNGTRLTVT.